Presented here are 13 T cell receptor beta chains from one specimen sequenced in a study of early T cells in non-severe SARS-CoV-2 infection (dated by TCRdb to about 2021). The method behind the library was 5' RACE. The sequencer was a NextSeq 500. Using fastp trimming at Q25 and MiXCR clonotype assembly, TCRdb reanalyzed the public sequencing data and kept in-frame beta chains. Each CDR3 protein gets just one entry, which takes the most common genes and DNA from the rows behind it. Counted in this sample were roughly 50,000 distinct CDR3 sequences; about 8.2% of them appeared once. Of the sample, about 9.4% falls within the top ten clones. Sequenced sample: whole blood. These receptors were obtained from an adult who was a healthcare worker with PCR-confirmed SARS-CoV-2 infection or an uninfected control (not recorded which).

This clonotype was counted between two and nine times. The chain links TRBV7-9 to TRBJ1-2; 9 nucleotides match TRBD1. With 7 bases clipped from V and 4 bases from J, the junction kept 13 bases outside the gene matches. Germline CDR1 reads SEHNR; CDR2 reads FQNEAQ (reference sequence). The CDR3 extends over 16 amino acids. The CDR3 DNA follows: TGTGCCAGCACCTCGCCGGGGACAGGGACTCCCTATGGCTACACCTTC. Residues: CASTSPGTGTPYGYTF.

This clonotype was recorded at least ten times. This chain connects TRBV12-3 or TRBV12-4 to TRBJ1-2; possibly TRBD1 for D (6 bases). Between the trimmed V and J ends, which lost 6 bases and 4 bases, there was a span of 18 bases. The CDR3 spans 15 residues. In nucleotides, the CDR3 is TGTGCCAGCAGCTCAATACAGGGCAAATCCTATGGCTACACCTTC. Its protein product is CASSSIQGKSYGYTF.

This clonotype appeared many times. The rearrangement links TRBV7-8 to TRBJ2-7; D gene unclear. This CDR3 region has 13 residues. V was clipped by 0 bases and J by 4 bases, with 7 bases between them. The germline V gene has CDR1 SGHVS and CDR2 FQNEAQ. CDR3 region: CASSLARAYEQYF. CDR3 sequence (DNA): TGTGCCAGCAGCTTAGCGCGAGCATACGAGCAGTACTTC.

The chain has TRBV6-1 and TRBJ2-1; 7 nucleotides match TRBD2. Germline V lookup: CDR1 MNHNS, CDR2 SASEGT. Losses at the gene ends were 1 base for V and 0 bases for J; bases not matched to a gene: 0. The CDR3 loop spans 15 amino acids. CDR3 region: CASSEGTSSYNEQFF. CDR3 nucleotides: TGTGCCAGCAGTGAAGGGACTAGCTCCTACAATGAGCAGTTCTTC.

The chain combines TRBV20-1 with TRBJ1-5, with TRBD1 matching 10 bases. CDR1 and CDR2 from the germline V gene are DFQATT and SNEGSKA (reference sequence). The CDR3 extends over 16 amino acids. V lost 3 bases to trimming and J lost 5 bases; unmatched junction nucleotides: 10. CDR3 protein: CSARGAGTGVYQPQHF. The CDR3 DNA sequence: TGCAGTGCTAGGGGTGCCGGGACAGGGGTCTATCAGCCCCAGCATTTT.

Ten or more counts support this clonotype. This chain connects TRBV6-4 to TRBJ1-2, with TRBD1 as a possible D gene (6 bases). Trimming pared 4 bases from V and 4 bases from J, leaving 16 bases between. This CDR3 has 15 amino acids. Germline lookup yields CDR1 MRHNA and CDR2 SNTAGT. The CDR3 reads CASSATTGPRYGYTF. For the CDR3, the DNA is TGTGCCAGCAGTGCCACGACAGGTCCGCGCTATGGCTACACCTTC.

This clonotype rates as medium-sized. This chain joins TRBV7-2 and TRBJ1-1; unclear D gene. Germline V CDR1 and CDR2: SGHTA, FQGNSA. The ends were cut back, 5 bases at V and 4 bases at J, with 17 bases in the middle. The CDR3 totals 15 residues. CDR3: CASSPLSGMSTEAFF. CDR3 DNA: TGTGCCAGCAGCCCACTATCGGGAATGAGCACTGAAGCTTTCTTT.

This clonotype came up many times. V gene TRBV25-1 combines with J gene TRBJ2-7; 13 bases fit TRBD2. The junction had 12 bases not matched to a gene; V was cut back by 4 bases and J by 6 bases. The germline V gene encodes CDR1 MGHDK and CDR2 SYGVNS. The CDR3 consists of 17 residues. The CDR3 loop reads CASSANRPGTSGAEQYF. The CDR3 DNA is TGTGCCAGCAGTGCTAATCGTCCCGGGACTAGCGGGGCCGAGCAGTACTTC.

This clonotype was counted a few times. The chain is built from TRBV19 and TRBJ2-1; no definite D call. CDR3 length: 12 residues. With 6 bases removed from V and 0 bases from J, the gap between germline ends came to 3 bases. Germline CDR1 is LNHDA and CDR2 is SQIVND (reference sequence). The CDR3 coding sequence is TGTGCCAGTAGATCCTCCTACAATGAGCAGTTCTTC. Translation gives CASRSSYNEQFF.

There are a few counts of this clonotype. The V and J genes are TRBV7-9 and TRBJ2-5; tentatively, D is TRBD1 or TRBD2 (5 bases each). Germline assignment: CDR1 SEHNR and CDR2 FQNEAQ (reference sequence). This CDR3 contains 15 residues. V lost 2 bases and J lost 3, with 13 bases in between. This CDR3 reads CASSLIGAQKETQYF. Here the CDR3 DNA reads TGTGCCAGCAGCTTAATCGGGGCCCAAAAAGAGACCCAGTACTTC.

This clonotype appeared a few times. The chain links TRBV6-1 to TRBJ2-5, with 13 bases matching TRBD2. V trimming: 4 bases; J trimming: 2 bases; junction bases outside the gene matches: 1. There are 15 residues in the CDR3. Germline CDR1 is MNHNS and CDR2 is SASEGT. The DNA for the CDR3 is TGTGCCAGCAGTGGGACTAGCGGGAGTCAAGAGACCCAGTACTTC. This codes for CASSGTSGSQETQYF.

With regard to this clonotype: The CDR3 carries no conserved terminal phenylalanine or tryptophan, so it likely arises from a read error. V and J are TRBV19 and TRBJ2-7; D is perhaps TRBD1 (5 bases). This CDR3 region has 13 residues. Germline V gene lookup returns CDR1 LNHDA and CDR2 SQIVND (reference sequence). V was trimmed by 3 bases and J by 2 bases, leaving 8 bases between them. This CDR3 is CASSMQGAYEQYL. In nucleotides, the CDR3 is TGTGCCAGTAGTATGCAAGGGGCCTACGAGCAGTACCTC.

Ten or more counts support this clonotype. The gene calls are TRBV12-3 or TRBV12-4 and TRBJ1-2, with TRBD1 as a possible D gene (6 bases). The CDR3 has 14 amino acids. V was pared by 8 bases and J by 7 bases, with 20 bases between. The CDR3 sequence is CASSAQGFQSGYTF. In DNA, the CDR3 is TGTGCCAGCTCCGCCCAGGGGTTTCAATCTGGCTACACCTTC.